This T cell receptor (beta chain) comes out of a study of blood T cell repertoires in COVID-19. Study-wide background: Specimens from acute and convalescent COVID-19 originated in the United States, Italy and Spain.

Original processing notes: Amplified reference gene primers provided the basis for estimating nucleated cell counts. Generated by immunoSEQ multiplex PCR, the TCRdb table keeps only in-frame clones and is missing some. The V and J calls and the clone size are those of that table, but D and trimming were determined from the DNA. The data contain about 170,000 clones, almost 85% of them singletons. The CDR3 is made up of 13 amino acids. This receptor was identified in a man aged 40-50 years who had recovered from COVID-19. The rearrangement uses TRBV1 and TRBJ2-1; TRBD1 is the table's D call and was not checked against the DNA. TRBV1 counts as a pseudogene. Sequences were obtained from peripheral blood. In DNA form, the CDR3 reads TGCACCAGCGCGGGACAGGCTTACAATGAGCAGTTCTTC. This codes for CTSAGQAYNEQFF.